The clone carrying this T cell receptor (beta chain) appeared a few times. Trimming pared 0 bases from V and 2 bases from J, leaving 8 bases between. The CDR3 runs 14 residues. The germline V gene has CDR1 SGDLS and CDR2 YYNGEE. Each CDR3 protein gets one entry after TCRdb re-called the RT-PCR reads with MiXCR. The repertoire holds over 650,000 distinct CDR3 sequences, approximately 18% seen once, with 11% in the top ten. The sample is drawn from a study of response to subunit inactivated influenza vaccine. Sequencing was performed on PBMCs from blood, taken roughly 5 days after vaccination. J is TRBJ1-2 and V is TRBV9, with D unclear. The receptor's source is a middle-aged man who received an inactivated influenza vaccine. The chain's CDR3 is CASSVGAGNYGYTF. CDR3 DNA: TGTGCCAGCAGCGTAGGAGCCGGGAACTATGGCTACACCTTC.